Below, 18 T cell receptor beta chains from the same sample are listed, as sequenced in a study of blood T cell repertoires in COVID-19. Profiled with immunoSEQ multiplex PCR; TCRdb holds only in-frame clones, not every one. The sample lists roughly 250,000 clones, about 83% seen once, with about 3.8% in the top ten. The specimen sequenced was PBMCs or T cells enriched from blood (not recorded which). The origin of the receptors is a woman aged 40-49 years who had been exposed to COVID-19.

This clone was recorded once. The gene calls are TRBV3-1 (or the pseudogene TRBV3-2) and TRBJ1-2; D is perhaps TRBD1 (6 bases). The germline CDR1 and CDR2 sequences are LGHDT and YNNKEL (reference sequence). The CDR3 covers 12 residues. V gave up 7 bases and J gave up 4 bases, with 10 bases separating them. The CDR3 DNA reads as TGTGCCAGCACCACGGACAGCTATGGCTACACCTTC. As protein: CASTTDSYGYTF.

The chain couples TRBV9 to TRBJ2-5; 9 bases map to TRBD2. This CDR3 spans 15 amino acids. The V segment lost 3 bases and the J segment 5 bases; nucleotides outside the gene matches: 8. The germline CDR1 and CDR2 sequences are SGDLS and YYNGEE. CDR3 bases: TGTGCCAGCAGCGGAGAGTCTAGCGGGGACGAGACCCAGTACTTC. Translation: CASSGESSGDETQYF.

This clone showed up just a few times. The chain joins TRBV9 to TRBJ1-6; no firm D call. This CDR3 contains 15 residues. V lost 4 bases to trimming and J lost 9 bases, with 17 bases between them. The germline gives CDR1 SGDLS, CDR2 YYNGEE. CDR3 coding DNA: TGTGCCAGCAGCCCTGACACGGGGTCCGGTTCACCCCTCCACTTT. Its protein is CASSPDTGSGSPLHF.

The CDR3 nucleotides read TGTGCCAGCAGCTCGGGACTAGCGGGGACCACCGGGGAGCTGTTTTTT. It yields the protein CASSSGLAGTTGELFF. J is TRBJ2-2 and V is TRBV7-8, with 13 nucleotides matching TRBD2. This CDR3 has 16 amino acids. Germline CDR1 SGHVS, CDR2 FQNEAQ. V was pared by 4 bases and J by 4 bases, with 3 bases of the junction left unmatched.

The chain is built from TRBV5-1 and TRBJ2-1; 12 bases fit TRBD2. With V trimmed by 0 bases and J by 4 bases, 8 bases remained unmatched. The germline V gene encodes CDR1 SGHRS and CDR2 YFSETQ. The CDR3 totals 18 residues. CDR3 loop: CASSLELAGGKGYNEQFF. In DNA, the CDR3 is TGCGCCAGCAGCTTGGAACTAGCGGGGGGCAAAGGGTACAATGAGCAGTTCTTC. Based on the CDR3 plus reference TRBV5-1 and TRBJ2-1, the full variable domain is KAGVTQTPRYLIKTRGQQVTLSCSPISGHRSVSWYQQTPGQGLQFLFEYFSETQRNKGNFPGRFSGRQFSNSRSEMNVSTLELGDSALYLCASSLELAGGKGYNEQFFGPGTRLTVL.

A single count supports this clone. V gene TRBV11-2 combines with J gene TRBJ1-4; 8 bases are shared with TRBD1. From germline, CDR1 is SGHAT and CDR2 FQNNGV. The CDR3 covers 14 residues. V was clipped by 5 bases and J by 7 bases; unmatched bases: 6. The chain's CDR3 is CASSQDREREKLFF. The DNA of the CDR3 is TGTGCCAGCAGCCAGGACAGGGAGCGTGAAAAACTGTTTTTT.

This clone was recorded once. Other DNA sequences of this sample code for an identical CDR3. The chain is built from TRBV18 and TRBJ2-1; D might be TRBD2 (5 bases). The CDR3 consists of 16 residues. Germline-derived CDR1 and CDR2 are KGHSH and LQKENI. V was clipped by 0 bases and J by 0 bases, with 9 bases between them. The CDR3 region has the DNA TGTGCCAGCTCACCACCGGGTGGGAGCTCCTACAATGAGCAGTTCTTC. Encoded protein: CASSPPGGSSYNEQFF. The whole variable domain, remainder taken from reference TRBV18 and TRBJ2-1, is NAGVMQNPRHLVRRRGQEARLRCSPMKGHSHVYWYRQLPEEGLKFMVYLQKENIIDESGMPKERFSAEFPKEGPSILRIQQVVRGDSAAYFCASSPPGGSSYNEQFFGPGTRLTVL.

This rearrangement joins TRBV3-1 (or the pseudogene TRBV3-2) to TRBJ2-1, with 7 positions matching TRBD2. The CDR3 spans 14 residues. Germline V CDR1 and CDR2: LGHDT, YNNKEL (reference sequence). Trimming removed 4 bases from V and 7 bases from J; junction bases left unmatched: 7. The CDR3 protein is CASSRRGERNEQFF. In nucleotides, the CDR3 is TGTGCCAGCAGCCGACGGGGGGAGAGGAATGAGCAGTTCTTC.

The J gene is TRBJ2-7, the V gene TRBV27; TRBD1 is a possible D gene (6 bases). Trimming took 8 bases from V and 6 from J, leaving 23 bases between them. Germline loops: CDR1 MNHEY, CDR2 SMNVEV (reference sequence). This CDR3 is 15 amino acids long. This chain's CDR3 is CASSSWGRGSGEQYF. The CDR3, as DNA: TGTGCCAGCTCCTCGTGGGGGCGAGGTTCGGGCGAGCAGTACTTC.

V and J are TRBV10-3 and TRBJ2-5; TRBD1 might be the D (5 bases). CDR3 length: 12 residues. The V end lost 6 bases, the J end lost 5 bases, and 10 bases lay between the germline ends. Per germline, CDR1 ENHRY and CDR2 SYGVKD. DNA for the CDR3: TGTGCCATCAGCCTATCAGGGGAGACCCAGTACTTC. It encodes CAISLSGETQYF.

The chain links TRBV19 to TRBJ2-5; 12 bases map to TRBD2. V shed 5 bases and J 12 bases; nucleotides not matched to a gene: 7. Germline V lookup: CDR1 LNHDA, CDR2 SQIVND (reference sequence). The CDR3 contains 13 residues. The CDR3 nucleotides are TGTGCCAGTAGTCTACTAGCGGGGGGCCTCAAGTACTTC. The encoded protein is CASSLLAGGLKYF.

The chain carries TRBV7-9 and TRBJ2-3; no reliable D call. The V end lost 0 bases, the J end lost 2 bases, and 15 bases lay between the germline ends. In germline, CDR1 is SEHNR, CDR2 FQNEAQ (reference sequence). The CDR3 extends over 17 amino acids. DNA of the CDR3: TGTGCCAGCAGCTTAGCTCGGCCTAGAACTAACACAGATACGCAGTATTTT. Amino acids: CASSLARPRTNTDTQYF.

This clone was detected only a few times. The genes are TRBV7-8 and TRBJ1-2, with 7 positions matching TRBD1. Per the germline V gene, CDR1 is SGHVS and CDR2 is FQNEAQ. V dropped 3 bases and J dropped 3; count of bases not matched to a gene: 4. The CDR3 sequence is 14 residues long. Here the CDR3 DNA reads TGTGCCAGCAGCTTTAGTACAGGGGACTATGGCTACACCTTC. This translates into CASSFSTGDYGYTF.

This clone was seen a handful of times. This chain uses TRBV4-1 with TRBJ1-1; 7 bases map to TRBD1. Germline assignment: CDR1 MGHRA and CDR2 YSYEKL. After removal of 1 base from V and 3 bases from J, the junction contained 8 bases not matched to a gene. The CDR3 totals 16 residues. The CDR3 reads CASSQGIARGDTEAFF. The CDR3 nucleotides are TGCGCCAGCAGCCAAGGGATCGCCAGGGGGGACACTGAAGCTTTCTTT.

The chain has TRBV7-2 and TRBJ2-7; a weak D match, TRBD2 (5 bases). V was clipped by 4 bases and J by 3 bases, with 13 bases between them. The CDR3 covers 14 residues. The germline CDR1 and CDR2 sequences are SGHTA and FQGNSA. CDR3 sequence (DNA): TGTGCCAGCAGCTCGATCGAGGGAGACTACGAGCAGTACTTC. Amino acid sequence: CASSSIEGDYEQYF.

The chain couples TRBV3-1 (or the pseudogene TRBV3-2) to TRBJ1-2; TRBD1 matches 8 bases. The CDR3 totals 13 residues. V was clipped by 4 bases and J by 6 bases; unmatched bases: 4. Germline CDR1 LGHDT, CDR2 YNNKEL (reference sequence). The CDR3 region is CASSPDRAHGYTF. CDR3 DNA: TGTGCCAGCAGCCCGGACAGGGCCCATGGCTACACCTTC.

V is TRBV18 and J is TRBJ2-1; TRBD2 might be the D (7 bases). CDR1 KGHSH and CDR2 LQKENI come from the germline V gene. The ends were cut back, 1 base at V and 4 bases at J, with 8 bases in the middle. The length of the CDR3 is 14 residues. The CDR3, as DNA: TGTGCCAGCTCACCACAGGGGGGGTACAATGAGCAGTTCTTC. This sequence encodes CASSPQGGYNEQFF.

J is TRBJ1-6 and V is TRBV19, with D possibly being TRBD1 (5 bases). The CDR3 contains 14 residues. V was cut by 3 bases and J by 9 bases, with 12 bases left in between. CDR1 LNHDA and CDR2 SQIVND come from the germline V gene (reference sequence). The CDR3 DNA sequence: TGTGCCAGTAGTATTGGTCAGGGTGCTTCACCCCTCCACTTT. Translation gives CASSIGQGASPLHF.